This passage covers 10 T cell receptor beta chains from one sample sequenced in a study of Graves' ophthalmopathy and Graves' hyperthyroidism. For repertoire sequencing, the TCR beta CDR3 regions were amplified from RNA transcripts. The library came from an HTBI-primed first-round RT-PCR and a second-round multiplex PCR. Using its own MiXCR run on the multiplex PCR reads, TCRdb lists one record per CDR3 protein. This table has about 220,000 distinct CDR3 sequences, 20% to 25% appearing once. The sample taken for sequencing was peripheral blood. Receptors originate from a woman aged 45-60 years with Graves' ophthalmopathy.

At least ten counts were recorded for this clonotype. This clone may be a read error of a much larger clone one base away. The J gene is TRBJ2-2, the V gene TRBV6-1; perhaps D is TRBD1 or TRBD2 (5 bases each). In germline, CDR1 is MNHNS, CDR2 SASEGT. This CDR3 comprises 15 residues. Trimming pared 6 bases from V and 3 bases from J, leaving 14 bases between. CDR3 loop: CASSFGTDDTGELFF. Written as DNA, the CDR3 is TGTGCCAGCAGCTTCGGGACGGACGACACCGGGGAGCTGTTTTTT.

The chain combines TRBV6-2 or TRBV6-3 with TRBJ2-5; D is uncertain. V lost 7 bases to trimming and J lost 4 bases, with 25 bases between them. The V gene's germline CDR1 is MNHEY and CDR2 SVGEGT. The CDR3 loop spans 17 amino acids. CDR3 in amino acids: CASNHHSYGEGRETQYF. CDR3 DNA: TGTGCCAGCAATCACCATTCTTATGGGGAAGGGCGAGAGACCCAGTACTTC.

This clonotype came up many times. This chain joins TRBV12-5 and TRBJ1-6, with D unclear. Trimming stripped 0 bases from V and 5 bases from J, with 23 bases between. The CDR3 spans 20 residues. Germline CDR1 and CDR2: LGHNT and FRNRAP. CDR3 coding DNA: TGTGCTAGTGGTTTGGTACAAGATTTGGACCTGCGCCCGAATAATTCACCCCTCCACTTT. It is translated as CASGLVQDLDLRPNNSPLHF.

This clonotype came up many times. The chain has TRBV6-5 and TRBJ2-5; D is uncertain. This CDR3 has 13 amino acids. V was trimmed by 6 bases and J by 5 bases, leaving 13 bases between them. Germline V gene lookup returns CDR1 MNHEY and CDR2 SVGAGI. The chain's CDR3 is CASRIKGGETQYF. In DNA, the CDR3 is TGTGCCAGCAGAATCAAGGGTGGCGAGACCCAGTACTTC.

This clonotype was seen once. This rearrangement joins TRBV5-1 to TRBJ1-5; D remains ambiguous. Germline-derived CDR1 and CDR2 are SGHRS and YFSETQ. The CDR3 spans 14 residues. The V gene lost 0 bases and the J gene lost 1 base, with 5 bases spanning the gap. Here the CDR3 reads CASSLEGSNQPQHF. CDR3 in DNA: TGCGCCAGCAGCTTGGAGGGCAGCAATCAGCCCCAGCATTTT.

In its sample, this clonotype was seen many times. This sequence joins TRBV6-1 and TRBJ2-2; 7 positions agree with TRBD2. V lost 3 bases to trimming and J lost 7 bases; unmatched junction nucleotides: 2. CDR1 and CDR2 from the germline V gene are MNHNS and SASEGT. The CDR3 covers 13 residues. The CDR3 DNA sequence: TGTGCCAGCAGTGAGCGGGAGATCGGGGAGCTGTTTTTT. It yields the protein CASSEREIGELFF.

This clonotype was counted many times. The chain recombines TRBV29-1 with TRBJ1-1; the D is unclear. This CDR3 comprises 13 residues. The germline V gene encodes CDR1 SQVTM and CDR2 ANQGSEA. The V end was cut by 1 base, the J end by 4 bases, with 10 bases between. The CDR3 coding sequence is TGCAGCGTTGAAGGGGTCAGAGGCACTGAAGCTTTCTTT. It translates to CSVEGVRGTEAFF.

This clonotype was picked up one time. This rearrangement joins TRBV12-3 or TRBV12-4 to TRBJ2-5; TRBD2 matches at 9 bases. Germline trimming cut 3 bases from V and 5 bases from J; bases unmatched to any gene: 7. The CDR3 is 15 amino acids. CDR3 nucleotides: TGTGCCAGCAGTTTTCGCGGGGGGGCCGGGGAGACCCAGTACTTC. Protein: CASSFRGGAGETQYF.

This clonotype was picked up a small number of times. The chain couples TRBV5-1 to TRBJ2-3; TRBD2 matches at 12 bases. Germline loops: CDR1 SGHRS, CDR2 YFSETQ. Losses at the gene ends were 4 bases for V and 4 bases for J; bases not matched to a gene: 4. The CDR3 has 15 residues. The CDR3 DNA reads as TGCGCCAGCAGCCGACTAGCGGGAGAGGCAGATACGCAGTATTTT. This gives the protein CASSRLAGEADTQYF.

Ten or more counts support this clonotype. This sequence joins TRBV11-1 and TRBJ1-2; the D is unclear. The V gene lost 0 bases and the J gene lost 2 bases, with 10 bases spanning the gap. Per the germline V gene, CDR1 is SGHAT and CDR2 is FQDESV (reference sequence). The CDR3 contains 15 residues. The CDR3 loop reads CASSLARKGNYGYTF. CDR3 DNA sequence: TGTGCCAGCAGCTTAGCGCGGAAAGGGAACTATGGCTACACCTTC.